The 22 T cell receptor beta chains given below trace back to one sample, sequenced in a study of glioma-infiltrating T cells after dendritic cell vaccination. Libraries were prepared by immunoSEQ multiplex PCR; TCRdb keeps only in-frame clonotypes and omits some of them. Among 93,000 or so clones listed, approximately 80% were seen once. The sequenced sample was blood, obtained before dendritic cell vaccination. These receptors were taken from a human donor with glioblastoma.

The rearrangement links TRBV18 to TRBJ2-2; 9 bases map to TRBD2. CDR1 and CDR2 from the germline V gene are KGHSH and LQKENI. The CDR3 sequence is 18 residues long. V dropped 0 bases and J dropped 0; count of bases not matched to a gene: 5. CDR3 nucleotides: TGTGCCAGCTCACCACCCCTAGCGGGGCGCGCGAACACCGGGGAGCTGTTTTTT. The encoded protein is CASSPPLAGRANTGELFF. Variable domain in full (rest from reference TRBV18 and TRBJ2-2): NAGVMQNPRHLVRRRGQEARLRCSPMKGHSHVYWYRQLPEEGLKFMVYLQKENIIDESGMPKERFSAEFPKEGPSILRIQQVVRGDSAAYFCASSPPLAGRANTGELFFGEGSRLTVL.

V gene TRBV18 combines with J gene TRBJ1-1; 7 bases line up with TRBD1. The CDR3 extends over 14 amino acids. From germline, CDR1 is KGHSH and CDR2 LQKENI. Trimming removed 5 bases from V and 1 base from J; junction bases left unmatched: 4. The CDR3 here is CASSTDRRNTEAFF. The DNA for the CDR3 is TGTGCCAGCTCAACGGACAGGCGGAACACTGAAGCTTTCTTT.

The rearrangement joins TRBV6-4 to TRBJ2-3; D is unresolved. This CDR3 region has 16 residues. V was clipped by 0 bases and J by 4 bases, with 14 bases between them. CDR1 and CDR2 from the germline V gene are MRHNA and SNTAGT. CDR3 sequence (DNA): TGTGCCAGCAGTGACTCGCCCGATTTAGGAGCAGATACGCAGTATTTT. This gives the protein CASSDSPDLGADTQYF.

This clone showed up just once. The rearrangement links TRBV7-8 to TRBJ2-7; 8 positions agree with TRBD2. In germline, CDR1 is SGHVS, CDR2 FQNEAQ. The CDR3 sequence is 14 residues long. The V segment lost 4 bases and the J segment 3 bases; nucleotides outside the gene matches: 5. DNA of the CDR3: TGTGCCAGCAGCTATACGAGCGGGAGCTACGAGCAGTACTTC. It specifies CASSYTSGSYEQYF.

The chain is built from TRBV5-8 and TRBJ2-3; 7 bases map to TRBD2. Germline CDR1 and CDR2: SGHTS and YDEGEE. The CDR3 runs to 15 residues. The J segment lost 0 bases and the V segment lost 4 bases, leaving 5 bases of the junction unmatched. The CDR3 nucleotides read TGTGCCAGCAGCGGATATAGCGGGAGCACAGATACGCAGTATTTT. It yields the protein CASSGYSGSTDTQYF.

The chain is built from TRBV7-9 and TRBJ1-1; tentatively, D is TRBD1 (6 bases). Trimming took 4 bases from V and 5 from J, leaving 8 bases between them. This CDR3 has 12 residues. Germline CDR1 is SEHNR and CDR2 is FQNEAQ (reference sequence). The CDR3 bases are TGTGCCAGCAGCTCAGGACAGACTGAAGCTTTCTTT. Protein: CASSSGQTEAFF.

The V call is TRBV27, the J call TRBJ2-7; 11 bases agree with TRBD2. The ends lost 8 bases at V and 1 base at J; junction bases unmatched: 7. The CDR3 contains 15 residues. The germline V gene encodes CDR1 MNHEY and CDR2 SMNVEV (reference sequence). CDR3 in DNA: TGTGCCAGCGCCAAACTAGCGGGAGTATCCTACGAGCAGTACTTC. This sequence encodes CASAKLAGVSYEQYF.

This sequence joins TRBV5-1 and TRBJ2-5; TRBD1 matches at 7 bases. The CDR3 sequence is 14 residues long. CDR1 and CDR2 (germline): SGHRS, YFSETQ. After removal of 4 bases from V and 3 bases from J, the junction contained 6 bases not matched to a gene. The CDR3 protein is CASSPTGTEETQYF. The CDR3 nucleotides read TGCGCCAGCAGCCCCACCGGGACAGAAGAGACCCAGTACTTC.

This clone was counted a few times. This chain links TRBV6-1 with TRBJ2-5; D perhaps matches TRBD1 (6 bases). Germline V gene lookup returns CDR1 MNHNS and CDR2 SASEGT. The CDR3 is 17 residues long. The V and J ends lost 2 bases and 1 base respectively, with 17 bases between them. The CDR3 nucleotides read TGTGCCAGCAGTGAATGGGGGCTAGCCGCCCCCCAAGAGACCCAGTACTTC. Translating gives CASSEWGLAAPQETQYF.

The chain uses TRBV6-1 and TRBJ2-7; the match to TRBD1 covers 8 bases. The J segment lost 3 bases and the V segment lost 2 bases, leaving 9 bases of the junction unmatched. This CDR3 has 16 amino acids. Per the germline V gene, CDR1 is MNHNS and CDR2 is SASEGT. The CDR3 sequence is CASSEKWRQGFYEQYF. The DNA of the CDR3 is TGTGCCAGCAGTGAAAAGTGGCGACAGGGGTTCTACGAGCAGTACTTC.

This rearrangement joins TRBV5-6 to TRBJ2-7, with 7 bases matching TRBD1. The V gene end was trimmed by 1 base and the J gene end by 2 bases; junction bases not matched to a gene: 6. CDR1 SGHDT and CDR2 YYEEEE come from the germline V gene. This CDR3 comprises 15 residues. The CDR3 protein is CASSLLGQGAYEQYF. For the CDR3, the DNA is TGTGCCAGCAGCTTGTTAGGTCAGGGGGCCTACGAGCAGTACTTC.

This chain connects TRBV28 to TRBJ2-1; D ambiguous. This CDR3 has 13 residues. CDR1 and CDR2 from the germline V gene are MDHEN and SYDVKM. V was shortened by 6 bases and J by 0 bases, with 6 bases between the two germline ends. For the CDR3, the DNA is TGTGCCAGCAGGGTGAGCTCCTACAATGAGCAGTTCTTC. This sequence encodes CASRVSSYNEQFF.

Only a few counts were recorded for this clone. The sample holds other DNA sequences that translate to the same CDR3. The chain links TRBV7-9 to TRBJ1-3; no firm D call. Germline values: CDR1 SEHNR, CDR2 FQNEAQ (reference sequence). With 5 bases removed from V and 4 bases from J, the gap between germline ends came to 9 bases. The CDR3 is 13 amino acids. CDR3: CASSPGAGNTIYF. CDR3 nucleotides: TGTGCCAGCAGCCCGGGTGCGGGAAACACCATATATTTT.

DNA of the CDR3: TGCGCCAGCAGCTTGGAGGCGGGAGGGGAGACGCAGTATTTT. Translating it yields CASSLEAGGETQYF. The chain uses TRBV5-1 and TRBJ2-3, with TRBD2 identical over 9 bases. This CDR3 has 14 residues. Germline CDR1 reads SGHRS; CDR2 reads YFSETQ. The J segment lost 9 bases and the V segment lost 0 bases, leaving 5 bases of the junction unmatched.

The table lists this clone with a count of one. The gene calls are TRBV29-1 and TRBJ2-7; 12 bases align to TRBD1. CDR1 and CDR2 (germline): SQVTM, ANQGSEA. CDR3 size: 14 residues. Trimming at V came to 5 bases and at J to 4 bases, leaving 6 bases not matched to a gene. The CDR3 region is CSVMRGQGAYEQYF. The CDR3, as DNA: TGCAGCGTTATGAGGGGACAGGGGGCTTACGAGCAGTACTTC.

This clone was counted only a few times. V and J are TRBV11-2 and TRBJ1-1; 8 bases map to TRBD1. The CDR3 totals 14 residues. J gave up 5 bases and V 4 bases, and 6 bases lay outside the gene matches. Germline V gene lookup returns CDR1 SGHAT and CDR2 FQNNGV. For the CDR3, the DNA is TGTGCCAGCAGCTCGACAGGGGTATATACTGAAGCTTTCTTT. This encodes CASSSTGVYTEAFF.

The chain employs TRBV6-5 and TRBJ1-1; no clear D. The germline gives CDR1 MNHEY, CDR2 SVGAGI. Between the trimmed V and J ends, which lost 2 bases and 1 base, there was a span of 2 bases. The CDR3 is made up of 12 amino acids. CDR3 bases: TGTGCCAGCAGTTACCAGAACACTGAAGCTTTCTTT. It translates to CASSYQNTEAFF.

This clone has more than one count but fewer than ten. CDR3 region: CASSLSPGYGYTF. CDR3 in DNA: TGTGCCAGCAGTTTATCTCCAGGCTATGGCTACACCTTC. This rearrangement joins TRBV27 to TRBJ1-2, with no clear D. V shed 0 bases and J shed 4 bases, with 6 bases lying between them. The CDR3 length is 13 residues. Germline CDR1 MNHEY, CDR2 SMNVEV (reference sequence).

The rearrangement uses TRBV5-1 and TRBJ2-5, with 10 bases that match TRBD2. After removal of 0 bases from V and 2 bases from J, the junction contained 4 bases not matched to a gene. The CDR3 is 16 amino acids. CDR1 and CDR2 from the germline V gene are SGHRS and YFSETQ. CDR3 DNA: TGCGCCAGCAGCTTGGGCTCAGCGGGGGGGCAAGAGACCCAGTACTTC. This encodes CASSLGSAGGQETQYF.

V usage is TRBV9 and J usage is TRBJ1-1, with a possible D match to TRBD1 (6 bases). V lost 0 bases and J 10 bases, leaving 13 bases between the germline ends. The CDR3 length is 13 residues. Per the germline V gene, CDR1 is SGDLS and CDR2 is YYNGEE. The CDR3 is CASSVGSGAAAFF. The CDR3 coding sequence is TGTGCCAGCAGCGTAGGCTCAGGGGCGGCAGCTTTCTTT.

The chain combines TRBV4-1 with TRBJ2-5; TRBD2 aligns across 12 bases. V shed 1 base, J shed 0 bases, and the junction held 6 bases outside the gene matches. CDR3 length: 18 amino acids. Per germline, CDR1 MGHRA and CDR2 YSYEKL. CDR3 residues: CASSQGLAGVKYQETQYF. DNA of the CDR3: TGCGCCAGCAGCCAAGGACTAGCGGGGGTCAAATACCAAGAGACCCAGTACTTC.

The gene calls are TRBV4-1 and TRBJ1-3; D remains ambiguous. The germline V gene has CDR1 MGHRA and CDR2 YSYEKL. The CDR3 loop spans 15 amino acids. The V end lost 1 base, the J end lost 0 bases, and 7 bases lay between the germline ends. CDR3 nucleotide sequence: TGCGCCAGCAGCCAAGGTATTGTCTCTGGAAACACCATATATTTT. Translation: CASSQGIVSGNTIYF.